Each of the 8 T cell receptor beta chains below was sequenced from the same sample in a study of PD-1 blockade in classical Hodgkin lymphoma. Profiled with immunoSEQ multiplex PCR; TCRdb holds only in-frame clones, not every one. The table has approximately 93,000 clones, just under 80% seen once. The time point denotes: cycle 4 day 1 (C4D1), after more than five weeks of nivolumab. Following autologous stem cell transplantation, relapse occurred in every patient, and exposure to brentuximab vedotin varied. Source: peripheral blood mononuclear cells (PBMCs), taken before the fourth cycle of nivolumab. Receptors originate from a human donor with classical Hodgkin lymphoma.

The J gene is TRBJ2-2, the V gene TRBV7-3, with a weak D call TRBD1 (6 bases). The CDR3 contains 14 residues. Germline assignment: CDR1 SGHTA and CDR2 FQGTGA. V lost 5 bases, J lost 5 bases, and 12 bases lay in between. CDR3 region: CASSPGQATGELFF. For the CDR3, the DNA is TGTGCCAGCAGCCCGGGACAAGCGACCGGGGAGCTGTTTTTT.

This chain connects TRBV11-2 to TRBJ2-5, with no clear D. V lost 2 bases to trimming and J lost 0 bases, with 16 bases between them. The CDR3 totals 17 residues. CDR1 and CDR2 (germline): SGHAT, FQNNGV. This CDR3 reads CASSLRASPRYQETQYF. In DNA form, the CDR3 reads TGTGCCAGCAGCTTAAGGGCCTCACCGAGGTACCAAGAGACCCAGTACTTC. The entire variable domain, with the rest obtained from reference TRBV11-2 and TRBJ2-5, is as follows: EAGVAQSPRYKIIEKRQSVAFWCNPISGHATLYWYQQILGQGPKLLIQFQNNGVVDDSQLPKDRFSAERLKGVDSTLKIQPAKLEDSAVYLCASSLRASPRYQETQYFGPGTRLLVL.

The V gene is TRBV7-8, the J gene TRBJ2-1; maybe TRBD2 (6 bases). In germline, CDR1 is SGHVS, CDR2 FQNEAQ. The V end was cut by 5 bases, the J end by 5 bases, with 16 bases between. The CDR3 runs 15 residues. CDR3 nucleotides: TGTGCCAGCAGCCCCCTTTGGCGGGGCGACAATGAGCAGTTCTTC. Amino acid sequence: CASSPLWRGDNEQFF.

The gene calls are TRBV10-1 and TRBJ2-5, with 9 bases fitting TRBD1. This CDR3 comprises 16 residues. Germline loops: CDR1 WNHNN, CDR2 SYGVQD (reference sequence). J was trimmed by 4 bases and V by 6 bases; bases with no gene match: 12. The CDR3 sequence is CASRTGTGSSGETQYF. The CDR3 region has the DNA TGCGCCAGCAGAACCGGGACAGGGAGTTCGGGAGAGACCCAGTACTTC.

The chain recombines TRBV7-8 with TRBJ2-5; 7 nucleotides agree with TRBD2. Gene TRBJ2-7 matches the end of the DNA better, so the J call may be wrong. Germline values: CDR1 SGHVS, CDR2 FQNEAQ. The CDR3 consists of 14 residues. The CDR3 sequence: CASSLAGGSYEQYF. CDR3 nucleotide sequence: TGTGCCAGCAGCTTAGCGGGAGGGTCCTACGAGCAGTACTTC.

This clone has more than one count but fewer than ten. The rearrangement joins TRBV30 to TRBJ1-1; D gene ambiguous. Germline V gives CDR1 GTSNPN, CDR2 SVGIG (reference sequence). CDR3 size: 13 residues. Trimming removed 3 bases from V and 2 bases from J, with 10 bases in between. The CDR3 DNA reads as TGTGCCTGGAGACCCCAGTTAAACACTGAAGCTTTCTTT. It translates to CAWRPQLNTEAFF.

The gene calls are TRBV10-3 and TRBJ1-1, with no clear D. Trimming left V 2 bases short and J 3 bases short, with 4 bases between. The CDR3 covers 12 residues. Germline loops: CDR1 ENHRY, CDR2 SYGVKD. DNA of the CDR3: TGTGCCATCAGTGAGCACGACACTGAAGCTTTCTTT. This gives the protein CAISEHDTEAFF.

The V gene is TRBV7-9, the J gene TRBJ2-1; TRBD1 agrees at 8 bases. Germline CDR1 and CDR2: SEHNR and FQNEAQ (reference sequence). The CDR3 has 13 amino acids. With V trimmed by 8 bases and J by 8 bases, 8 bases remained unmatched. CDR3 loop: CASSGQGLYEQFF. DNA for the CDR3: TGTGCCAGCTCAGGACAGGGCCTGTATGAGCAGTTCTTC. The whole variable domain, filled in from reference TRBV7-9 and TRBJ2-1, reads DTGVSQNPRHKITKRGQNVTFRCDPISEHNRLYWYRQTLGQGPEFLTYFQNEAQLEKSRLLSDRFSAERPKGSFSTLEIQRTEQGDSAMYLCASSGQGLYEQFFGPGTRLTVL.